A single sample gave rise to the 29 T cell receptor beta chains below, sequenced in a study of T cell responses to AZD1222 COVID-19 vaccine (TCRdb year 2021). The library relied on the immunoSEQ multiplex PCR assay. Drawn from immuneACCESS, this table holds only the in-frame rearrangements with V and J called that TCRdb kept. Clones are partly lost; checked studies trace under half to an unresolved V gene and leave the rest unexplained. The sample data list roughly 75,000 clones, and around 86% of these were observed just once. The biggest ten clones account for 18% of the sample. Reading the label with the study, this specimen's time point is: about 28 days (+/-7) after the second vaccine dose. The sequencing here drew on peripheral blood, taken 28 days after the second AZD1222 dose. The receptors were sampled from an adult who received the AZD1222 COVID-19 vaccine.

CDR3 residues: CASSLWASGGKNIQYF. CDR3 DNA sequence: TGTGCCAGCAGCTTGTGGGCTAGCGGGGGAAAAAACATTCAGTACTTC. This sequence joins TRBV5-5 and TRBJ2-4; the match to TRBD2 covers 10 bases. The junction had 5 bases not matched to a gene; V was cut back by 1 base and J by 4 bases. This CDR3 is built from 16 residues. Germline loops: CDR1 SGHKS, CDR2 YYEKEE (reference sequence).

The chain couples TRBV25-1 to TRBJ1-2, with 10 bases matching TRBD1. The germline V gene has CDR1 MGHDK and CDR2 SYGVNS. The CDR3 has 15 residues. The ends lost 4 bases at V and 7 bases at J; junction bases unmatched: 9. CDR3: CASSADRGRVAGYTF. The CDR3 bases are TGTGCCAGCAGTGCCGACAGGGGGCGCGTCGCTGGCTACACCTTC.

This chain links TRBV4-3 with TRBJ1-1; perhaps TRBD1 as D (5 bases). CDR1 LGHNA and CDR2 YSLEER come from the germline V gene. This CDR3 comprises 14 residues. V was clipped by 0 bases and J by 6 bases, with 11 bases between them. DNA for the CDR3: TGCGCCAGCAGCCAAGATACCAGCAGGGCTGAAGCTTTCTTT. It specifies CASSQDTSRAEAFF.

The chain uses TRBV19 and TRBJ1-2; D is uncertain. V dropped 11 bases and J dropped 2 bases, with 21 bases sitting between them. CDR1 LNHDA and CDR2 SQIVND come from the germline V gene (reference sequence). The length of the CDR3 is 15 residues. CDR3 DNA sequence: TGTGCCGCCGCAACCGGGCCTCTCCAAAACTATGGCTACACCTTC. This gives the protein CAAATGPLQNYGYTF.

The chain recombines TRBV3-1 (or the pseudogene TRBV3-2) with TRBJ1-5; no definite D call. The CDR3 is made up of 15 amino acids. Germline-derived CDR1 and CDR2 are LGHDT and YNNKEL (reference sequence). V lost 0 bases and J 4 bases, leaving 10 bases between the germline ends. CDR3 sequence (DNA): TGTGCCAGCAGCCAAGATACGGCAATGAATCAGCCCCAGCATTTT. Protein sequence: CASSQDTAMNQPQHF.

The chain recombines TRBV9 with TRBJ1-1; weak D call: TRBD1 (5 bases). V was trimmed by 2 bases and J by 3 bases, leaving 8 bases between them. The CDR3 covers 13 residues. Germline CDR1 SGDLS, CDR2 YYNGEE. CDR3 in DNA: TGTGCCAGCAGCGTCGGGGGGGACACTGAAGCTTTCTTT. Translated, it gives CASSVGGDTEAFF.

The chain uses TRBV11-2 and TRBJ2-7; D not certain. The CDR3 contains 15 residues. CDR1 and CDR2 from the germline V gene are SGHAT and FQNNGV. V lost 1 base and J 1 base, leaving 11 bases between the germline ends. Here the CDR3 reads CASSLVLYSSYEQYF. DNA of the CDR3: TGTGCCAGCAGCTTAGTGCTATATTCGTCCTACGAGCAGTACTTC.

The chain carries TRBV3-1 (or the pseudogene TRBV3-2) and TRBJ1-6; D gene ambiguous. The CDR3 has 16 amino acids. V lost 4 bases to trimming and J lost 7 bases, with 17 bases between them. Germline CDR1 reads LGHDT; CDR2 reads YNNKEL (reference sequence). The CDR3 DNA sequence: TGTGCCAGCAGCCCACTCCCCCCGGGCCTAAATTCACCCCTCCACTTT. It is translated as CASSPLPPGLNSPLHF.

This clone has just one count. This sequence joins TRBV15 and TRBJ2-1; D uncertain. The V gene lost 8 bases and the J gene lost 1 base, with 15 bases spanning the gap. CDR1 is LNHNV, CDR2 YYDKDF, per germline (reference sequence). The CDR3 loop spans 15 amino acids. The CDR3 coding sequence is TGTGCCACCGGGCAAATAGACGGGTCCTACAATGAGCAGTTCTTC. As protein: CATGQIDGSYNEQFF.

J is TRBJ2-1 and V is TRBV4-2; the D gene is possibly TRBD1 (5 bases). The germline V and J ends were trimmed by 1 base and 0 bases, with 16 bases remaining between them. The CDR3 sequence is 18 residues long. Germline CDR1 LGHNA, CDR2 YNFKEQ. The CDR3: CASSQVGAEASSYNEQFF. The CDR3 nucleotides read TGTGCCAGCAGCCAAGTTGGGGCCGAAGCCAGCTCCTACAATGAGCAGTTCTTC.

V usage is TRBV5-4 and J usage is TRBJ1-1; D gene unclear. The germline gives CDR1 SGHNT, CDR2 YYREEE (reference sequence). Trimming took 4 bases from V and 4 from J, leaving 14 bases between them. The CDR3 spans 14 residues. The CDR3 coding sequence is TGTGCCAGCAGCCCCCTCCCGGGTGGCACTGAAGCTTTCTTT. Translating it yields CASSPLPGGTEAFF.

V usage is TRBV6-2 or TRBV6-3 and J usage is TRBJ1-5; 7 bases match TRBD1. Germline lookup yields CDR1 MNHEY and CDR2 SVGEGT. With 5 bases clipped from V and 1 base from J, the junction kept 11 bases outside the gene matches. The CDR3 consists of 17 residues. CDR3 sequence (DNA): TGTGCCAGCAGTAACTTATCCGGGACAGCGAGCAATCAGCCCCAGCATTTT. The encoded protein is CASSNLSGTASNQPQHF.

V and J are TRBV7-9 and TRBJ2-1; D might be TRBD1 or TRBD2, each matching 5 bases. Germline CDR1 is SEHNR and CDR2 is FQNEAQ (reference sequence). This CDR3 is 16 amino acids long. Trimming removed 6 bases from V and 4 bases from J, with 19 bases in between. The CDR3 here is CASRDSGTEWYNEQFF. DNA of the CDR3: TGTGCCAGCAGGGACTCGGGGACGGAATGGTACAATGAGCAGTTCTTC.

The CDR3 protein is CASSSTGGGTEAFF. In DNA form, the CDR3 reads TGTGCCAGCAGCTCGACAGGGGGCGGGACTGAAGCTTTCTTT. The chain carries TRBV7-2 and TRBJ1-1, with 10 bases lining up with TRBD1. Germline V CDR1 and CDR2: SGHTA, FQGNSA. CDR3 length equals 14 residues. V trimming: 4 bases; J trimming: 5 bases; junction bases outside the gene matches: 4.

This clone was recorded only once. The chain is built from TRBV18 and TRBJ2-7; no clear D gene. CDR3 length: 12 residues. Germline CDR1 is KGHSH and CDR2 is LQKENI. V was shortened by 1 base and J by 6 bases, with 7 bases between the two germline ends. Here the CDR3 DNA reads TGTGCCAGCTCACCACAATTCCCCGAGCAGTACTTC. The encoded protein is CASSPQFPEQYF. Full variable domain (rest looked up from reference TRBV18 and TRBJ2-7): NAGVMQNPRHLVRRRGQEARLRCSPMKGHSHVYWYRQLPEEGLKFMVYLQKENIIDESGMPKERFSAEFPKEGPSILRIQQVVRGDSAAYFCASSPQFPEQYFGPGTRLTVT.

The rearrangement links TRBV30 to TRBJ1-4, with a possible D match to TRBD1 (5 bases). The V gene's germline CDR1 is GTSNPN and CDR2 SVGIG (reference sequence). The CDR3 contains 14 residues. With 4 bases removed from V and 7 bases from J, the gap between germline ends came to 16 bases. CDR3 in DNA: TGTGCCTGGAATTTTCAGGGTTCGGGTGAAAAACTGTTTTTT. Protein: CAWNFQGSGEKLFF.

The chain is built from TRBV9 and TRBJ1-2; 7 nucleotides align to TRBD1. The ends lost 5 bases at V and 8 bases at J; junction bases unmatched: 15. Per germline, CDR1 SGDLS and CDR2 YYNGEE. CDR3 size: 15 residues. The CDR3 DNA is TGTGCCAGCAGGAGACAGGGAGGTAGTGTTGGCGGCTACACCTTC. Its protein product is CASRRQGGSVGGYTF.

The V gene is TRBV4-2, the J gene TRBJ2-1; TRBD2 matches 8 bases. The V and J ends lost 2 bases and 12 bases, in that order; junction bases with no gene match: 9. This CDR3 has 14 residues. Germline V gene lookup returns CDR1 LGHNA and CDR2 YNFKEQ. In DNA, the CDR3 is TGTGCCAGCAGCCAAACGGGGGGGAGCCCAGGGCAGTTCTTC. Translating gives CASSQTGGSPGQFF.

This chain uses TRBV19 with TRBJ1-5, with 12 bases fitting TRBD1. Trimming cost V 4 bases and J 0 bases; bases outside gene matches: 7. This CDR3 has 18 amino acids. Germline CDR1 LNHDA, CDR2 SQIVND (reference sequence). CDR3 bases: TGTGCCAGTAGTAATGGGGACAGGGGGCTTAGTAGCAATCAGCCCCAGCATTTT. It is translated as CASSNGDRGLSSNQPQHF.

The chain links TRBV19 to TRBJ1-2, with D tentatively TRBD1 (6 bases). Trimming cost V 5 bases and J 4 bases, with 11 bases left between them. CDR3 size: 13 residues. Per germline, CDR1 LNHDA and CDR2 SQIVND (reference sequence). This CDR3 reads CASSRGARYGYTF. DNA for the CDR3: TGTGCCAGTAGTCGGGGGGCCCGCTATGGCTACACCTTC.

The rearrangement links TRBV19 to TRBJ1-2, with D perhaps TRBD1 (6 bases). The germline V gene encodes CDR1 LNHDA and CDR2 SQIVND (reference sequence). This CDR3 has 15 amino acids. V lost 4 bases to trimming and J lost 3 bases, with 15 bases between them. CDR3: CASSTQARGDYGYTF. The CDR3 DNA follows: TGTGCCAGTAGTACTCAAGCCAGGGGTGACTATGGCTACACCTTC.

The chain carries TRBV2 and TRBJ2-7; tentative D call: TRBD2 (5 bases). Germline V CDR1 and CDR2: SNHLY, FYNNEI. The CDR3 covers 14 residues. V was cut by 7 bases and J by 2 bases, with 15 bases left in between. This CDR3 reads CASTIVEVTYEQYF. The DNA of the CDR3 is TGTGCCAGCACTATCGTGGAGGTCACCTACGAGCAGTACTTC.

The chain recombines TRBV15 with TRBJ1-2, with a tentative D call TRBD1 (6 bases). CDR3 length equals 15 residues. Trimming removed 7 bases at V and 5 bases at J, with 20 bases between. Germline V gene data show CDR1 as LNHNV and CDR2 as YYDKDF (reference sequence). The CDR3 sequence is CATTEPGVREYGYTF. The DNA for the CDR3 is TGTGCCACCACTGAACCAGGGGTGAGGGAGTATGGCTACACCTTC.

This chain joins TRBV30 and TRBJ1-3; D remains ambiguous. The V gene's germline CDR1 is GTSNPN and CDR2 SVGIG (reference sequence). This CDR3 comprises 12 residues. The CDR3 here is CVGGEVRNTIYF. Here the CDR3 DNA reads TGTGTGGGTGGTGAGGTTCGAAACACCATATATTTT.

V and J are TRBV29-1 and TRBJ2-7; D gene ambiguous. CDR1 is SQVTM, CDR2 ANQGSEA, per germline. The CDR3 is 12 residues long. Between the trimmed V and J ends, which lost 6 bases and 2 bases, there was a span of 11 bases. CDR3 in DNA: TGCAGCGTGGCCGACCTGGCCTACGAGCAGTACTTC. Translating gives CSVADLAYEQYF.

The chain recombines TRBV3-1 (or the pseudogene TRBV3-2) with TRBJ2-3; D may correspond to TRBD1 or TRBD2 (5 bases each). Germline-derived CDR1 and CDR2 are LGHDT and YNNKEL (reference sequence). Trimming removed 5 bases at V and 10 bases at J, with 13 bases between. The length of the CDR3 is 12 residues. Here the CDR3 reads CASSWVLGAQYF. Here the CDR3 DNA reads TGTGCCAGCAGCTGGGTCCTGGGGGCGCAGTATTTT.

The V call is TRBV30, the J call TRBJ1-6; no clear D. This CDR3 is 11 amino acids long. Germline V gene sequence: CDR1 GTSNPN, CDR2 SVGIG (reference sequence). V was pared by 0 bases and J by 6 bases, with 0 bases between. Here the CDR3 reads CAWSVNSPLHF. The CDR3 DNA follows: TGTGCCTGGAGTGTTAATTCACCCCTCCACTTT.

This chain links TRBV6-2 or TRBV6-3 with TRBJ1-2; D gene ambiguous. V was clipped by 1 base and J by 4 bases, with 7 bases between them. The CDR3 length is 13 residues. The germline V gene has CDR1 MNHEY and CDR2 SVGEGT. The CDR3 sequence: CASSYYPSYGYTF. The CDR3 DNA reads TGTGCCAGCAGTTACTATCCCTCCTATGGCTACACCTTC.

The chain employs TRBV12-5 and TRBJ2-2; 7 bases match TRBD2. CDR3 length: 16 amino acids. Germline-derived CDR1 and CDR2 are LGHNT and FRNRAP. V lost 6 bases, J lost 6 bases, and 13 bases stayed unmatched. The CDR3 here is CASGQSGTLSPGELFF. The CDR3 bases are TGTGCTAGTGGACAAAGCGGGACTCTCAGCCCCGGGGAGCTGTTTTTT. Based on the CDR3 plus reference TRBV12-5 and TRBJ2-2, the full variable domain is DARVTQTPRHKVTEMGQEVTMRCQPILGHNTVFWYRQTMMQGLELLAYFRNRAPLDDSGMPKDRFSAEMPDATLATLKIQPSEPRDSAVYFCASGQSGTLSPGELFFGEGSRLTVL.